This TCR beta chain was identified in a study of T-cell memory formation after mild COVID-19. This clonotype has just a few counts. Its antigen is still unknown. Findings of the study overall: CD4/CD8 balance held among clones contracting day 15 to 85, and later expanders leaned CD4+.

The CDR3 extends over 16 amino acids. Germline V gene sequence: CDR1 SGHVS, CDR2 FNYEAQ. The V end lost 1 base, the J end lost 4 bases, and 11 bases lay between the germline ends. Employing constant-segment primers, 5'RACE generated TCR alpha and TCR beta cDNA libraries bearing sample barcodes and UMIs. TCRdb called the 5' RACE reads again in MiXCR, with one record for every CDR3 protein. The sample records approximately 430,000 distinct CDR3 sequences, more than 20% being singletons. This TCR was recovered from an adult woman who had mild COVID-19 (a few samples of this study predate the infection). Cell type and time point are not known. The chain combines TRBV7-6 with TRBJ1-6; possible D gene TRBD1, 6 bases. Sequenced material: PBMCs or a T cell subset sorted from them (not recorded which). CDR3: CASSLDGQSYNSPLHF. CDR3 nucleotide sequence: TGTGCCAGCAGCTTAGACGGACAGAGTTATAATTCACCCCTCCACTTT. Full variable domain (rest looked up from reference TRBV7-6 and TRBJ1-6): GAGVSQSPRYKVTKRGQDVALRCDPISGHVSLYWYRQALGQGPEFLTYFNYEAQQDKSGLPNDRFSAERPEGSISTLTIQRTEQRDSAMYRCASSLDGQSYNSPLHFGNGTRLTVT.